The source of this TCR beta chain is a study of blood T cells in healthy people across ages. Then a second PCR, running roughly 7 to 11 cycles, was carried out with a sample-barcoded 5' primer and a J-beta primer mix. TCRdb re-analysed the 5' RACE reads in MiXCR, keeping a single row per CDR3 protein. This table holds about 1.6 million distinct CDR3 sequences, roughly 32% found once. The material sequenced was blood. The source is a woman aged 25-40 years in good health.

CDR3 region: CASSEAGAGYNEQFF. DNA for the CDR3: TGTGCCAGCAGTGAAGCGGGAGCCGGCTACAATGAGCAGTTCTTC. This rearrangement joins TRBV2 to TRBJ2-1, with a weak D call TRBD2 (5 bases). CDR3 size: 15 residues. The ends were cut back, 0 bases at V and 3 bases at J, with 9 bases in the middle. Germline V gives CDR1 SNHLY, CDR2 FYNNEI.